This T cell receptor (beta chain) derives from a study of shared clonotypes between healthy human individuals. The germline V gene has CDR1 MDHEN and CDR2 SYDVKM. The CDR3 runs to 18 residues. The trim removed 3 bases at V and 1 base at J, leaving 9 bases unmatched. CD45RO-negative cells were positively selected for CCR7, leaving out terminally differentiated effector memory CD45RA+ cells. TCRdb's copy holds only in-frame clones and misses some; the assay was immunoSEQ multiplex PCR. The table includes around 1.9 million clones, about 92% detected once. This TCR came from a young man in good health. Some clones in this sample may be carry-over from other donors' samples. Sequenced material: naive CD8+ T cells from PBMCs. V gene TRBV28 combines with J gene TRBJ2-5; 12 bases line up with TRBD2. CDR3 protein: CASSFPPTGLAGQETQYF. The CDR3 nucleotides read TGTGCCAGCAGTTTCCCCCCCACGGGACTAGCGGGCCAAGAGACCCAGTACTTC.